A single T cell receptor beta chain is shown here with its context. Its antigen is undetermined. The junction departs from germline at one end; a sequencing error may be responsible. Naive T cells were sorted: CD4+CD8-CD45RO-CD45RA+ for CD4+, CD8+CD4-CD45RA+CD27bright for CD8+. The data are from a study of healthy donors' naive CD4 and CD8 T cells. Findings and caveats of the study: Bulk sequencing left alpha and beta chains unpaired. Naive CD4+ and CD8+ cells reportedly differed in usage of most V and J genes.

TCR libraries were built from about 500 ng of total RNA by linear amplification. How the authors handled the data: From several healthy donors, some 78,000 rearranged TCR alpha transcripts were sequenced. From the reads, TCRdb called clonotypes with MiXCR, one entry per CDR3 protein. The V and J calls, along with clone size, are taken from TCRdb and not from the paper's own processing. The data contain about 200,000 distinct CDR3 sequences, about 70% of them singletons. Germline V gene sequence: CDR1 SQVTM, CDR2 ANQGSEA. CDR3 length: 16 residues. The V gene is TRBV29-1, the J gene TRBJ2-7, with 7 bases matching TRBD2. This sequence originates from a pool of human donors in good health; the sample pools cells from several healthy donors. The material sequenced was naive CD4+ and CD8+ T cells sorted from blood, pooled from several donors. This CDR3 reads CGVAGSGTILSYEQYF. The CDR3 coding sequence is TGCGGCGTTGCGGGCTCCGGGACTATCCTGTCCTACGAGCAGTACTTC.